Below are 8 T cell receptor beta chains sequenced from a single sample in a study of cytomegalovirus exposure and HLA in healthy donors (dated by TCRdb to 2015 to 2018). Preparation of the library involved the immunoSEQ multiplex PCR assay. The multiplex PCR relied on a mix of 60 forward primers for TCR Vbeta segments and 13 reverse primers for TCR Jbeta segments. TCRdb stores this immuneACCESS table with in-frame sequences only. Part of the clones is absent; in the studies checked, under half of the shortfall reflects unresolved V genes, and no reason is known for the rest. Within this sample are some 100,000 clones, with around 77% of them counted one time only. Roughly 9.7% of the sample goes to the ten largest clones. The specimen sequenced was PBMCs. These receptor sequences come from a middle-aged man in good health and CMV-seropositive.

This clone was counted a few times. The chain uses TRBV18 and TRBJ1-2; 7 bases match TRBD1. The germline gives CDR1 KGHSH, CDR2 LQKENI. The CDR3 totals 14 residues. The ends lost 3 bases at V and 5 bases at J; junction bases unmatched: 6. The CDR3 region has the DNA TGTGCCAGCTCACCGAACAGGGGCCCGTATGGCTACACCTTC. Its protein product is CASSPNRGPYGYTF.

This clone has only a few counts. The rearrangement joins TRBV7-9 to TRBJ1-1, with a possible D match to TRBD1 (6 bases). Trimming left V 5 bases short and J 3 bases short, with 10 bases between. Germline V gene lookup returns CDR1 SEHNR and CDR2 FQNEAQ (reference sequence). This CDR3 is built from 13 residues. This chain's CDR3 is CASSVRQDTEAFF. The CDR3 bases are TGTGCCAGCAGCGTCCGACAGGACACTGAAGCTTTCTTT.

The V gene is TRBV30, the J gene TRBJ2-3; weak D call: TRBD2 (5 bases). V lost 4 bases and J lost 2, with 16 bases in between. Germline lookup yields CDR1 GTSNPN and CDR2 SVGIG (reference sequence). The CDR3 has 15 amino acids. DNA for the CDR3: TGTGCCTGGACCTGGACGGGGTATCTCACAGATACGCAGTATTTT. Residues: CAWTWTGYLTDTQYF.

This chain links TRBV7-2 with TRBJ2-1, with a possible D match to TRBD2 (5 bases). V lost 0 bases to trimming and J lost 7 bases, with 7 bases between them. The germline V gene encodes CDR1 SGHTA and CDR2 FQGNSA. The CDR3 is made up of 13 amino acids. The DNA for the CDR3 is TGTGCCAGCAGCTTAGCAGGGAGTAATGAGCAGTTCTTC. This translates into CASSLAGSNEQFF.

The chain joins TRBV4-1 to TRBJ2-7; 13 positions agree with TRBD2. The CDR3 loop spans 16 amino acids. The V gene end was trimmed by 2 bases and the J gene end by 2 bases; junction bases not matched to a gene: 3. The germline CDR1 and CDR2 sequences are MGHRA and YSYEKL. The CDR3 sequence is CASSQRTSGGPYEQYF. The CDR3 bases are TGCGCCAGCAGCCAACGGACTAGCGGGGGACCCTACGAGCAGTACTTC.

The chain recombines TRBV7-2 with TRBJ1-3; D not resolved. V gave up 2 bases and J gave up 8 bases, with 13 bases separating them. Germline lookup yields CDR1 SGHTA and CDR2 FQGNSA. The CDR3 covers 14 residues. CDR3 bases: TGTGCCAGCAGCTTACGGGGTTTCGGAGACACCATATATTTT. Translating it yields CASSLRGFGDTIYF. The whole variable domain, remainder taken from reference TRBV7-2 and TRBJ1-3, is GAGVSQSPSNKVTEKGKDVELRCDPISGHTALYWYRQSLGQGLEFLIYFQGNSAPDKSGLPSDRFSAERTGGSVSTLTIQRTQQEDSAVYLCASSLRGFGDTIYFGEGSWLTVV.

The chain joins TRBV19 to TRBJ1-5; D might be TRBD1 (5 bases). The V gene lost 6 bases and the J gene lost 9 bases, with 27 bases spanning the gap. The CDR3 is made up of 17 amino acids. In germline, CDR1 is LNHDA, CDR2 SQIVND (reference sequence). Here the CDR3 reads CASRSLPQTARTPPQHF. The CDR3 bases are TGTGCCAGTAGATCCCTCCCACAGACAGCCCGCACCCCGCCCCAGCATTTT.

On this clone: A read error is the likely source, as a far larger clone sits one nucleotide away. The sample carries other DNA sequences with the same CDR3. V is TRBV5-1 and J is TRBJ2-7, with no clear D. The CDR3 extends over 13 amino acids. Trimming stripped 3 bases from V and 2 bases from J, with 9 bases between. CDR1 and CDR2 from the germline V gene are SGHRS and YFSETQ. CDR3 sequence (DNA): TGCGCCAGCAGCTCGAGGCCTACCTACGAGCAGTACTTC. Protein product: CASSSRPTYEQYF.